This T cell receptor beta chain was sequenced for a study of shared clonotypes between healthy human individuals. Data came from immunoSEQ multiplex PCR; TCRdb stores just in-frame clones and leaves some out. This table has about 710,000 clones, approximately 72% appearing once. After removal of 5 bases from V and 1 base from J, the junction contained 12 bases not matched to a gene. The CDR3 totals 17 residues. In germline, CDR1 is MNHEY, CDR2 SMNVEV (reference sequence). Study donors comprised healthy, HIV-negative adults devoid of recent acute infection or vaccination. V usage is TRBV27 and J usage is TRBJ2-5; TRBD2 matches at 8 bases. Sequencing input: memory CD4+ T cells sorted from blood. Subset of the sample: CD45RA-negative fraction. This sequence originates from a woman in her 30s in good health. CDR3 nucleotides: TGTGCCAGCAGTCTCCGGGGGGGCCGTTGGGGCCAAGAGACCCAGTACTTC. Translation gives CASSLRGGRWGQETQYF.